The T cell receptor (beta chain) described here comes from a study of early T cells in non-severe SARS-CoV-2 infection. About the study: RNA in bulk from unsorted whole blood was sequenced, and chains were unpaired.

There are a few counts of this clonotype. What it binds is unknown. The CDR3 runs to 16 residues. Germline values: CDR1 SGHVS, CDR2 FNYEAQ. Trimming cost V 4 bases and J 4 bases; bases outside gene matches: 6. Study observations and caveats: The matching step, a VDJdb search, favored anti-spike CD8 responses and missed private and CD4 specificities.

Unique molecular identifiers (one per individual cDNA molecule) were attached. Via MiXCR, TCRdb re-called the 5' RACE reads, giving one row per CDR3 protein. The table lists tens of thousands of distinct CDR3 sequences, approximately 4.8% of them singletons, with 10% in the top ten. Sequenced: whole blood. The chain is built from TRBV7-6 and TRBJ2-1, with 11 bases aligning to TRBD2. The sequence derives from an adult who was a healthcare worker with PCR-confirmed SARS-CoV-2 infection or an uninfected control (not recorded which). The DNA of the CDR3 is TGTGCCAGCAGCTCTCTACTAGCGGGAGTATACAATGAGCAGTTCTTC. Protein sequence: CASSSLLAGVYNEQFF.